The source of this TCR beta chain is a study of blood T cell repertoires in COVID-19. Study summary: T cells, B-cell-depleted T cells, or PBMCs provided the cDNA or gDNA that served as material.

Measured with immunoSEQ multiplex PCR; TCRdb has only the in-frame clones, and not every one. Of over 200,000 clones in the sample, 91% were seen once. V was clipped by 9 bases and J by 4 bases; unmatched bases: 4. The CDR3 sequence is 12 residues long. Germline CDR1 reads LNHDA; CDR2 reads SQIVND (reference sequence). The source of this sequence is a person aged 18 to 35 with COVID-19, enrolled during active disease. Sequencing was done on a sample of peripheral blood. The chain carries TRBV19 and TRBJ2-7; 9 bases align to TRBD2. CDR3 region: CASASGEYEQYF. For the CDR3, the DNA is TGTGCCAGCGCTAGCGGGGAGTACGAGCAGTACTTC.